This T cell receptor beta chain was observed in a study of T cells in Graves' hyperthyroidism and ophthalmopathy. TCR beta CDR3 regions were amplified from RNA transcripts. A set of HTBI primers served as the primers for a first-round RT-PCR of the TCR CDR3. A single record per CDR3 protein comes from TCRdb applying MiXCR to the multiplex PCR reads. The data hold a few hundred thousand distinct CDR3 sequences, with more than 12% observed a single time. As to this clonotype: Antigen: not known.

Study-level findings and limits: Ophthalmopathy was separated from stable hyperthyroidism by a 13 V-J model. Within blood appeared most thyroid clonotypes that had expanded above 0.001.

Hyperthyroidism in the patients, aged 18 to 65, was newly diagnosed and under 2 months in duration. Fresh peripheral blood, roughly 9.6 ml, was the source of the PBMCs. Germline values: CDR1 SQVTM, CDR2 ANQGSEA. The CDR3 runs 15 residues. The ends were cut back, 0 bases at V and 0 bases at J, with 10 bases in the middle. The sequence was collected from a woman aged 25 to 39 with Graves' hyperthyroidism. The specimen was blood. V and J are TRBV29-1 and TRBJ2-3, with D maybe TRBD2 (5 bases). The CDR3 here is CSVEDKRRSTDTQYF. In DNA, the CDR3 is TGCAGCGTTGAAGATAAACGGAGGAGCACAGATACGCAGTATTTT.